This T cell receptor (beta chain) was observed in a study of T cells after yellow fever vaccination. UMIs were added to TCR cDNA along with a universal primer site when it was made by 5'RACE template switching. TCRdb independently ran MiXCR on the 5' RACE reads; one entry per CDR3 protein. The data contain around 340,000 distinct CDR3 sequences, 8.5% to 9% of them singletons. Findings of the study overall: There was a possibility that FACS-sorted repertoires contained abundant clonotypes contaminating from the bulk population.

This clonotype was observed a few times. Its antigen remains unknown. Trimming pared 6 bases from V and 2 bases from J, leaving 14 bases between. The CDR3 loop spans 15 amino acids. Germline-derived CDR1 and CDR2 are SNHLY and FYNNEI. V gene TRBV2 combines with J gene TRBJ2-1; D unclear. This specimen consisted of PBMCs, obtained on the day of the first yellow fever vaccination. The source is a young man who received the YFV17D yellow fever vaccine. The CDR3 here is CASRKKTKTYNEQFF. CDR3 DNA sequence: TGTGCCAGCAGGAAGAAGACGAAAACCTACAATGAGCAGTTCTTC. The entire variable domain, with the rest obtained from reference TRBV2 and TRBJ2-1, is as follows: EPEVTQTPSHQVTQMGQEVILRCVPISNHLYFYWYRQILGQKVEFLVSFYNNEISEKSEIFDDQFSVERPDGSNFTLKIRSTKLEDSAMYFCASRKKTKTYNEQFFGPGTRLTVL.